This T cell receptor beta chain was retrieved from a study of T cell responses to AZD1222 COVID-19 vaccine. Germline-derived CDR1 and CDR2 are MNHEY and SVGEGT. This CDR3 comprises 14 residues. V dropped 1 base and J dropped 2 bases, with 7 bases sitting between them. Whole-study findings and limits: Across the whole spike, CD4 TCRs peaked at regions 160-218 and 743-854.

A note on this clone: Its antigen remains unidentified.

Measured with immunoSEQ multiplex PCR; TCRdb has only the in-frame clones, and not every one. The table records about 120,000 clones, around 93% of them present only once. This chain links TRBV6-2 or TRBV6-3 with TRBJ2-3; D is uncertain. This TCR was recovered from an adult who received the AZD1222 COVID-19 vaccine. The material sequenced was peripheral blood, taken 28 days after the second AZD1222 dose. The CDR3 sequence is CASSYWQNTDTQYF. CDR3 bases: TGTGCCAGCAGTTACTGGCAGAACACAGATACGCAGTATTTT.